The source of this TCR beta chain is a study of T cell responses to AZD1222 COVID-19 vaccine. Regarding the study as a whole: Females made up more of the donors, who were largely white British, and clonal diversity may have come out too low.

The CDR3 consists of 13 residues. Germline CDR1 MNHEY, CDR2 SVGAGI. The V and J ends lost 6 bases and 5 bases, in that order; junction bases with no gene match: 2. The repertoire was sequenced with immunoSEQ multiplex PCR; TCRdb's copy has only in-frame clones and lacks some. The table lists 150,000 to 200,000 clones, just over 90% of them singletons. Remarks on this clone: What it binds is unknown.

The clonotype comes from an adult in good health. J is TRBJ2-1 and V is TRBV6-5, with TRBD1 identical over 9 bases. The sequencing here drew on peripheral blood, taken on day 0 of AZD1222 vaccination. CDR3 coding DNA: TGTGCCAGCAGACAGGGGGCCCACAATGAGCAGTTCTTC. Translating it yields CASRQGAHNEQFF.